These 25 T cell receptor beta chains share one sample of origin, sequenced in a study of blood T cell repertoires in COVID-19. Some clones are missing from TCRdb's copy, which holds only in-frame ones; the method was immunoSEQ multiplex PCR. The data show about 220,000 clones, just over 85% seen once. Sequencing was performed on PBMCs or T cells enriched from blood (not recorded which). The source is a woman aged 40 to 50 with acute COVID-19.

This rearrangement joins TRBV27 to TRBJ1-3; D unresolved. The CDR3 has 15 residues. V lost 2 bases, J lost 0 bases, and 8 bases lay in between. Looked up from germline, CDR1 is MNHEY and CDR2 is SMNVEV (reference sequence). CDR3 bases: TGTGCCAGCAGTTTAGGGAGCGGCTCTGGAAACACCATATATTTT. Translated: CASSLGSGSGNTIYF.

This clone was recorded only once. V gene TRBV6-6 combines with J gene TRBJ1-1, with a possible D match to TRBD1 (6 bases). The CDR3 runs to 14 residues. The germline V gene encodes CDR1 MNHNY and CDR2 SVGAGI (reference sequence). Between the trimmed V and J ends, which lost 6 bases and 0 bases, there was a span of 11 bases. The CDR3 sequence is CASSKTGMNTEAFF. The CDR3 nucleotides are TGTGCCAGCAGCAAGACAGGAATGAACACTGAAGCTTTCTTT.

In DNA, the CDR3 is TGTGCCAGCAGTGAGACAGGGAGGACTGAAGCTTTCTTT. Amino acids: CASSETGRTEAFF. This chain connects TRBV25-1 to TRBJ1-1; the match to TRBD1 covers 7 bases. This CDR3 comprises 13 residues. J lost 5 bases, V lost 3 bases, and 3 bases had no gene match. Germline loops: CDR1 MGHDK, CDR2 SYGVNS.

The chain is built from TRBV18 and TRBJ2-7; 10 bases align to TRBD1. Germline V gives CDR1 KGHSH, CDR2 LQKENI. After removal of 5 bases from V and 7 bases from J, the junction contained 11 bases not matched to a gene. This CDR3 is built from 15 residues. CDR3 sequence reads: CASSFSGGQGGEQYV. The CDR3 coding sequence is TGTGCCAGCTCATTCTCAGGCGGACAGGGGGGAGAGCAGTACGTC.

The chain couples TRBV27 to TRBJ2-1; D might be TRBD1 (6 bases). V gave up 6 bases and J gave up 6 bases, with 21 bases separating them. Germline V gene lookup returns CDR1 MNHEY and CDR2 SMNVEV (reference sequence). This CDR3 is built from 16 residues. The CDR3 protein is CASSHAGTSGFNEQFF. CDR3 bases: TGTGCCAGCAGCCATGCCGGGACATCGGGATTCAATGAGCAGTTCTTC.

This clone has just one count. The chain couples TRBV7-2 to TRBJ1-3; possible D gene TRBD1, 6 bases. The V and J ends lost 5 bases and 4 bases respectively, with 15 bases between them. Germline CDR1 reads SGHTA; CDR2 reads FQGNSA. The CDR3 contains 15 residues. CDR3 sequence reads: CASSPQQGIGNTIYF. DNA for the CDR3: TGTGCCAGCAGCCCCCAACAGGGAATAGGAAACACCATATATTTT.

This clone was detected only a few times. V usage is TRBV19 and J usage is TRBJ1-2; a possible D gene is TRBD1 (5 bases). This CDR3 is built from 14 residues. Trimming stripped 2 bases from V and 8 bases from J, with 15 bases between. Germline-derived CDR1 and CDR2 are LNHDA and SQIVND (reference sequence). CDR3 loop: CASSITSGREGYTF. DNA for the CDR3: TGTGCCAGTAGTATAACCTCAGGGAGGGAAGGCTACACCTTC.

DNA of the CDR3: TGCGCCAGCAGCCCAGCGGGGGCTCCCAACAATGAGCAGTTCTTC. Translated: CASSPAGAPNNEQFF. The rearrangement joins TRBV5-1 to TRBJ2-1; 8 positions agree with TRBD2. The V segment lost 4 bases and the J segment 5 bases; nucleotides outside the gene matches: 8. The CDR3 has 15 residues. The germline V gene has CDR1 SGHRS and CDR2 YFSETQ.

This clone was counted a single time. The V gene is TRBV4-3, the J gene TRBJ2-7; weak D call: TRBD1 (5 bases). Germline V CDR1 and CDR2: LGHNA, YSLEER. This CDR3 region has 15 residues. V was trimmed by 2 bases and J by 7 bases, leaving 18 bases between them. The CDR3 DNA sequence: TGCGCCAGCAGCCAAAAGTCACAGGTTGTTGGTGAGCAGTACTTC. Translating gives CASSQKSQVVGEQYF.

A word on this clone: The junction departs from the called germline gene at one end, perhaps through a read error. CDR3 nucleotides: TGTGCCAGCAGAGAAGGACAGGGACGGAGCGTCTATCATTTT. It codes for CASREGQGRSVYHF. The V gene is TRBV6-1, the J gene TRBJ1-5, with TRBD1 matching 8 bases. The CDR3 length is 14 residues. The V gene's germline CDR1 is MNHNS and CDR2 SASEGT.

This clone came up once. This sequence joins TRBV5-1 and TRBJ2-1; TRBD2 is a possible D gene (5 bases). This CDR3 contains 13 residues. CDR1 is SGHRS, CDR2 YFSETQ, per germline. Trimming removed 1 base at V and 4 bases at J, with 6 bases between. The CDR3 reads CASSLSGYNEQFF. CDR3 DNA: TGCGCCAGCAGCTTGAGCGGTTACAATGAGCAGTTCTTC.

The chain combines TRBV10-3 with TRBJ2-3; 8 bases match TRBD2. The CDR3 extends over 16 amino acids. Germline trimming cut 2 bases from V and 2 bases from J; bases unmatched to any gene: 6. CDR1 and CDR2 (germline): ENHRY, SYGVKD. The CDR3 protein is CAISEMDSGATDTQYF. The CDR3 DNA follows: TGTGCCATCAGTGAGATGGATAGCGGGGCCACAGATACGCAGTATTTT.

J is TRBJ2-3 and V is TRBV3-1 (or the pseudogene TRBV3-2); D ambiguous. This CDR3 is built from 12 residues. Looked up from germline, CDR1 is LGHDT and CDR2 is YNNKEL (reference sequence). Trimming stripped 2 bases from V and 5 bases from J, with 5 bases between. As DNA, the CDR3 is TGTGCCAGCAGCCAATATATAGATACGCAGTATTTT. This gives the protein CASSQYIDTQYF.

This clone has just one count. The V gene is TRBV6-5, the J gene TRBJ1-2, with a tentative D call TRBD1 (5 bases). The CDR3 is made up of 13 amino acids. Trimming shortened V by 6 bases and J by 2 bases, and 10 bases separated the two germline ends. Germline V lookup: CDR1 MNHEY, CDR2 SVGAGI. The CDR3 region is CASRQRGNYGYTF. The DNA for the CDR3 is TGTGCCAGCAGACAGCGGGGGAACTATGGCTACACCTTC.

This clone appeared once. The chain combines TRBV9 with TRBJ1-2; D unclear. Germline V CDR1 and CDR2: SGDLS, YYNGEE. This CDR3 is 14 amino acids long. The V end was cut by 0 bases, the J end by 2 bases, with 8 bases between. CDR3 DNA sequence: TGTGCCAGCAGCGTAGGGGAGGGCAACTATGGCTACACCTTC. Translated, it gives CASSVGEGNYGYTF.

Comments on this clone: The same CDR3 also results from other DNA sequences found in this sample. The chain couples TRBV3-1 (or the pseudogene TRBV3-2) to TRBJ2-5, with 9 bases aligning to TRBD2. With 2 bases clipped from V and 2 bases from J, the junction kept 6 bases outside the gene matches. Per germline, CDR1 LGHDT and CDR2 YNNKEL (reference sequence). The CDR3 has 16 residues. The CDR3 coding sequence is TGTGCCAGCAGCCAACGGCCCAGCGGGGGGCAAGAGACCCAGTACTTC. This translates into CASSQRPSGGQETQYF.

The chain links TRBV4-1 to TRBJ1-1; the D gene is possibly TRBD1 (5 bases). The CDR3 is 15 residues long. Germline V gives CDR1 MGHRA, CDR2 YSYEKL. With 1 base removed from V and 0 bases from J, the gap between germline ends came to 9 bases. For the CDR3, the DNA is TGCGCCAGCAGCCAAGGGAAGGGGATGAACACTGAAGCTTTCTTT. As protein: CASSQGKGMNTEAFF.

The chain carries TRBV2 and TRBJ2-1; 13 nucleotides align to TRBD2. The germline V gene encodes CDR1 SNHLY and CDR2 FYNNEI. Trimming at V came to 6 bases and at J to 0 bases, leaving 5 bases not matched to a gene. The CDR3 has 17 amino acids. The CDR3 DNA follows: TGTGCCAGCAGGGGACTAGCGGGGAAGAGCTCCTACAATGAGCAGTTCTTC. It specifies CASRGLAGKSSYNEQFF. Using reference TRBV2 and TRBJ2-1 for the parts outside the CDR3, the full variable domain is EPEVTQTPSHQVTQMGQEVILRCVPISNHLYFYWYRQILGQKVEFLVSFYNNEISEKSEIFDDQFSVERPDGSNFTLKIRSTKLEDSAMYFCASRGLAGKSSYNEQFFGPGTRLTVL.

This clone has a single count. This chain uses TRBV2 with TRBJ1-2; 11 bases align to TRBD1. Germline assignment: CDR1 SNHLY and CDR2 FYNNEI. The CDR3 runs 17 residues. V shed 10 bases and J 2 bases; nucleotides not matched to a gene: 15. The CDR3 DNA reads TGTGCCAACCCGCCTCGGACAGGGGGCGCCCAGAACTATGGCTACACCTTC. This codes for CANPPRTGGAQNYGYTF.

The chain's CDR3 is CASRETNEKLFF. Written as DNA, the CDR3 is TGTGCCAGCCGGGAAACTAATGAAAAACTGTTTTTT. V usage is TRBV25-1 and J usage is TRBJ1-4, with D unclear. Trimming took off 8 bases at V and 1 base at J, with 5 bases between the two ends. Germline CDR1 is MGHDK and CDR2 is SYGVNS. The CDR3 contains 12 residues.

The CDR3 DNA reads TGTGCCAGCAGTTTAGCGGGGGGCACCGGGGAGCTGTTTTTT. This translates into CASSLAGGTGELFF. This chain uses TRBV6-4 with TRBJ2-2; TRBD2 aligns across 10 bases. V lost 5 bases and J lost 4; bases outside the gene matches: 1. Germline V gives CDR1 MRHNA, CDR2 SNTAGT. The CDR3 covers 14 residues.

This sequence joins TRBV19 and TRBJ1-6; 11 bases agree with TRBD1. The CDR3 extends over 14 amino acids. Germline V lookup: CDR1 LNHDA, CDR2 SQIVND (reference sequence). J lost 7 bases, V lost 6 bases, and 2 bases had no gene match. CDR3 sequence reads: CASSGTGGNSPLHF. DNA for the CDR3: TGTGCCAGTAGCGGGACAGGGGGGAATTCACCCCTCCACTTT.

The chain links TRBV20-1 to TRBJ1-1; 7 nucleotides line up with TRBD1. The CDR3 loop spans 15 amino acids. Per germline, CDR1 DFQATT and CDR2 SNEGSKA (reference sequence). The ends lost 3 bases at V and 5 bases at J; junction bases unmatched: 12. CDR3 loop: CSASKTGLEVTEAFF. DNA for the CDR3: TGCAGTGCTAGTAAGACAGGGTTGGAGGTTACTGAAGCTTTCTTT.

The V call is TRBV4-3, the J call TRBJ1-2, with D perhaps matching TRBD1 (5 bases). The V gene's germline CDR1 is LGHNA and CDR2 YSLEER. V lost 1 base, J lost 4 bases, and 13 bases lay in between. The CDR3 is 15 residues long. The CDR3 is CASSQGGGTVYGYTF. For the CDR3, the DNA is TGCGCCAGCAGCCAAGGTGGCGGGACGGTCTATGGCTACACCTTC.

V and J are TRBV5-1 and TRBJ2-2; D gene ambiguous. V lost 0 bases, J lost 7 bases, and 4 bases lay in between. The germline CDR1 and CDR2 sequences are SGHRS and YFSETQ. This CDR3 has 12 amino acids. CDR3 nucleotides: TGCGCCAGCAGCTTGGTATACGGGGAGCTGTTTTTT. Translated, it gives CASSLVYGELFF.